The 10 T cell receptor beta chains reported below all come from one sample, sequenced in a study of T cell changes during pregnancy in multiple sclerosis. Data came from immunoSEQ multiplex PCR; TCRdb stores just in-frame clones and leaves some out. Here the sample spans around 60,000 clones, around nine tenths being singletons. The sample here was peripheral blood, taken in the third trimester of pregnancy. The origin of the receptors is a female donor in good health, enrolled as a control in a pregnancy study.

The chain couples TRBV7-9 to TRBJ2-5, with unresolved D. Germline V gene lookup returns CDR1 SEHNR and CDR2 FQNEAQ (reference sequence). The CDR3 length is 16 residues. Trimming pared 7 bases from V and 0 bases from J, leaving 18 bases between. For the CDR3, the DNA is TGTGCCAGCATCATAGGCCTAGGCGGCTACCAAGAGACCCAGTACTTC. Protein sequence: CASIIGLGGYQETQYF.

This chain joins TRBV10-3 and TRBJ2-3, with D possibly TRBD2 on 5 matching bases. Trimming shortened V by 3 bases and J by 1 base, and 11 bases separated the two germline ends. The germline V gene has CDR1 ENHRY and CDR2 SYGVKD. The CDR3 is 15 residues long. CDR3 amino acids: CAISDKSGGTDTQYF. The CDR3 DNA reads TGTGCCATCAGTGATAAATCCGGGGGCACAGATACGCAGTATTTT.

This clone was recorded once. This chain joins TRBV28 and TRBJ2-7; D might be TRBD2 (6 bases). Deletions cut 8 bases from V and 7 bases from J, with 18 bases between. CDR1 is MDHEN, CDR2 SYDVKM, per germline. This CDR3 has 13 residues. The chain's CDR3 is CASGIPRGYEQYF. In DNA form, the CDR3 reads TGTGCCAGCGGTATACCCCGGGGGTATGAGCAGTACTTC.

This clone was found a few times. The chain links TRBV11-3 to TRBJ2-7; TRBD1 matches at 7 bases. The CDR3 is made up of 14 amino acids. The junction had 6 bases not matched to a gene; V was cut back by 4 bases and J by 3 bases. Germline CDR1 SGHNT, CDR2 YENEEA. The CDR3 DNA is TGTGCCAGCAGCTCCCGGGACAGCGACTACGAGCAGTACTTC. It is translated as CASSSRDSDYEQYF.

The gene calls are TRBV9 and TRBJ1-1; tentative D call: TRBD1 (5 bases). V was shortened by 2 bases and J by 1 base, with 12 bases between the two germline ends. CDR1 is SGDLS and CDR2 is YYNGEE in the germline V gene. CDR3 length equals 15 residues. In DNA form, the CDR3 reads TGTGCCAGCAGCGTTGAAGCCAGGGCGAACACTGAAGCTTTCTTT. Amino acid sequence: CASSVEARANTEAFF.

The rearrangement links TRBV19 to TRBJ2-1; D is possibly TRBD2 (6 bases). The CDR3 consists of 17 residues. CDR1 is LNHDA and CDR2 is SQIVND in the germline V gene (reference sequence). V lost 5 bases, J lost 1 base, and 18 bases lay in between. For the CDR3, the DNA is TGTGCCAGTAGTGGGGCTGGGAGGACGAAATCCTACAATGAGCAGTTCTTC. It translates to CASSGAGRTKSYNEQFF.

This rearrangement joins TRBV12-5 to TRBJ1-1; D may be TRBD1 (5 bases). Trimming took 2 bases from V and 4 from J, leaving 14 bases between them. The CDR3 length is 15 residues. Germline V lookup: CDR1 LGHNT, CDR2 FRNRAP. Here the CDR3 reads CASGLWGGRVTEAFF. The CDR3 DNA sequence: TGTGCTAGTGGTTTGTGGGGGGGGAGAGTCACTGAAGCTTTCTTT.

The CDR3 sequence: CASSPYGLAVSSSYNEQFF. The DNA of the CDR3 is TGCGCCAGCAGCCCGTACGGACTAGCGGTGTCGAGCTCCTACAATGAGCAGTTCTTC. This sequence joins TRBV5-1 and TRBJ2-1; 10 bases are shared with TRBD2. CDR3 length equals 19 residues. The V segment lost 4 bases and the J segment 0 bases; nucleotides outside the gene matches: 13. Germline lookup yields CDR1 SGHRS and CDR2 YFSETQ.

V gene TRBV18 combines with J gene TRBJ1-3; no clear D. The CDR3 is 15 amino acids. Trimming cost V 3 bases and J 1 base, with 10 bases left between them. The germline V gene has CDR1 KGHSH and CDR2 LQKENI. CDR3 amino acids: CASSPQAISGNTIYF. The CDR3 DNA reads TGTGCCAGCTCACCGCAGGCGATTTCTGGAAACACCATATATTTT.

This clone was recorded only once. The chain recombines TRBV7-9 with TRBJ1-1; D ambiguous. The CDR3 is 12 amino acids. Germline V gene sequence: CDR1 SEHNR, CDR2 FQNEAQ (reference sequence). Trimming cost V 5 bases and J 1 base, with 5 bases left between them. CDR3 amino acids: CASSHQNTEAFF. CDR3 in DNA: TGTGCCAGCAGCCATCAGAACACTGAAGCTTTCTTT. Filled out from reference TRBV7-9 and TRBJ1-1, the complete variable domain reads DTGVSQNPRHKITKRGQNVTFRCDPISEHNRLYWYRQTLGQGPEFLTYFQNEAQLEKSRLLSDRFSAERPKGSFSTLEIQRTEQGDSAMYLCASSHQNTEAFFGQGTRLTVV.